This T cell receptor (beta chain) was sequenced for a study of blood T cell repertoires in COVID-19. Assay: immunoSEQ multiplex PCR; the TCRdb copy retains only in-frame clones and omits some. The repertoire holds about 500,000 clones, with 87% as singletons. The study counted Cohort 3 donors as recovered given two negative PCRs, clearance, or symptom resolution. Trimming took 0 bases from V and 3 from J, leaving 10 bases between them. Germline CDR1 SGHTA, CDR2 FQGTGA. This CDR3 is 15 amino acids long. Specimen: PBMCs or T cells enriched from blood (not recorded which). The gene calls are TRBV7-3 and TRBJ2-3, with unresolved D. The receptor was derived from a woman aged 18-29 years who had recovered from COVID-19. CDR3 DNA sequence: TGTGCCAGCAGCTTAACGAGCGCGGTGACAGATACGCAGTATTTT. Its protein product is CASSLTSAVTDTQYF.